The entry that follows covers one TCR beta chain sequence. In the PCR, 60 Vbeta and 13 Jbeta primers were used. Assay used: immunoSEQ multiplex PCR; TCRdb lists only in-frame clones, some missing. The sample includes 180,000 or so clones, around three quarters of them seen just once. The sample originates from a study of cytomegalovirus exposure and HLA in healthy donors. After removal of 4 bases from V and 7 bases from J, the junction contained 4 bases not matched to a gene. The germline V gene has CDR1 PRHDT and CDR2 FYEKMQ (reference sequence). The CDR3 extends over 14 amino acids. This receptor was taken from a woman in her 50s in good health and CMV-seronegative. The J gene is TRBJ2-7, the V gene TRBV13, with TRBD2 identical over 13 bases. Sequenced input: PBMCs. The chain's CDR3 is CASSSGLAGIEQYF. In nucleotides, the CDR3 is TGTGCCAGCAGCTCGGGACTAGCGGGAATTGAGCAGTACTTC.